One and the same sample provided the 27 T cell receptor beta chains below, sequenced in a study of Graves' ophthalmopathy and Graves' hyperthyroidism listed by TCRdb under 2018. Instrument used: Illumina HiSeq 2000. For repertoire sequencing, the TCR beta CDR3 regions were amplified from RNA transcripts. The first round of RT-PCR was done with HTBI primers and the Qiagen OneStep RT-PCR kit, and was followed by a second round of multiplex PCR, then size selection and purification. Through fastp at Q25 and MiXCR, TCRdb rebuilt clones from the public reads, retaining in-frame beta chains. Rows with one shared CDR3 protein collapse into an entry with the most common genes and DNA. Counted in this sample were around 170,000 distinct CDR3 sequences; approximately 38% of them appeared once. In total, the top ten clones hold less than 6% of the sample. Input material: peripheral blood. Receptors originate from a woman aged 40 to 50 with Graves' ophthalmopathy. Donor details come from another sample of the same person, matched by shared clones.

In this sample, this clonotype turned up many times. The CDR3 region is CASSLYPGPSYEQYF. In DNA form, the CDR3 reads TGTGCCAGCAGTTTATACCCCGGGCCCAGCTACGAGCAGTACTTC. This rearrangement joins TRBV28 to TRBJ2-7; D gene unclear. Trimming shortened V by 1 base and J by 3 bases, and 13 bases separated the two germline ends. The CDR3 runs 15 residues. CDR1 is MDHEN and CDR2 is SYDVKM in the germline V gene. Supplemented by reference TRBV28 and TRBJ2-7, the full variable domain reads DVKVTQSSRYLVKRTGEKVFLECVQDMDHENMFWYRQDPGLGLRLIYFSYDVKMKEKGDIPEGYSVSREKKERFSLILESASTNQTSMYLCASSLYPGPSYEQYFGPGTRLTVT.

This clonotype appeared many times. This chain joins TRBV4-1 and TRBJ2-7; 9 bases map to TRBD2. With 3 bases clipped from V and 7 bases from J, the junction kept 10 bases outside the gene matches. This CDR3 has 15 residues. The germline V gene has CDR1 MGHRA and CDR2 YSYEKL. DNA of the CDR3: TGCGCCAGCAGCCAGGATCCGGGACTAGCTGAGGAGCAGTACTTC. This translates into CASSQDPGLAEEQYF.

This clonotype was observed at least ten times. J is TRBJ1-1 and V is TRBV7-2; D call uncertain. Looked up from germline, CDR1 is SGHTA and CDR2 is FQGNSA. V shed 2 bases and J shed 5 bases, with 15 bases lying between them. The CDR3 length is 15 residues. The CDR3 protein is CASSLRLGSRTEAFF. DNA for the CDR3: TGTGCCAGCAGCTTAAGATTGGGAAGCAGGACTGAAGCTTTCTTT.

This clonotype was detected ten times or more. The chain is built from TRBV2 and TRBJ1-5; 7 bases are a match to TRBD1. This CDR3 contains 15 residues. Trimming removed 7 bases from V and 3 bases from J; junction bases left unmatched: 9. Germline V gene lookup returns CDR1 SNHLY and CDR2 FYNNEI. The CDR3 is CASTPTTGSNQPQHF. Written as DNA, the CDR3 is TGTGCCAGCACGCCCACGACAGGGTCCAATCAGCCCCAGCATTTT.

The chain couples TRBV7-8 to TRBJ2-6; tentatively, D is TRBD1 (5 bases). Looked up from germline, CDR1 is SGHVS and CDR2 is FQNEAQ. This CDR3 comprises 15 residues. The ends were cut back, 5 bases at V and 2 bases at J, with 10 bases in the middle. As DNA, the CDR3 is TGTGCCAGCAGCCGGACAAGAGCTGGGGCCAACGTCCTGACTTTC. Its translation is CASSRTRAGANVLTF.

The J gene is TRBJ1-5, the V gene TRBV12-3 or TRBV12-4; tentatively, D is TRBD1 (6 bases). V was shortened by 6 bases and J by 3 bases, with 15 bases between the two germline ends. There are 15 residues in the CDR3. DNA for the CDR3: TGTGCCAGCAGCAACCACAGGGAGATCAATCAGCCCCAGCATTTT. Translation gives CASSNHREINQPQHF.

This chain uses TRBV28 with TRBJ2-5; 13 bases align to TRBD2. The CDR3 consists of 13 residues. Germline V lookup: CDR1 MDHEN, CDR2 SYDVKM. The V segment lost 6 bases and the J segment 5 bases; nucleotides outside the gene matches: 0. CDR3 loop: CASRTSGGETQYF. The DNA for the CDR3 is TGTGCCAGCAGGACTAGCGGGGGGGAGACCCAGTACTTC.

J is TRBJ1-1 and V is TRBV12-3 or TRBV12-4; D is perhaps TRBD1 (5 bases). The CDR3 spans 13 residues. V lost 6 bases and J lost 11, with 19 bases in between. DNA for the CDR3: TGTGCCAGCAGGGGACGGACGGCCTCCAAGGCTTTCTTT. This encodes CASRGRTASKAFF.

This clonotype was seen ten or more times. The V gene is TRBV12-3 or TRBV12-4, the J gene TRBJ1-1; TRBD1 might be the D (6 bases). The CDR3 contains 12 residues. V was clipped by 4 bases and J by 6 bases, with 9 bases between them. The CDR3 DNA reads as TGTGCCAGCAGTTACAGGGCGGCTGAAGCTTTCTTT. Protein: CASSYRAAEAFF.

This clonotype has ten or more counts. This sequence joins TRBV6-2 or TRBV6-3 and TRBJ1-2, with D uncertain. The CDR3 is 15 residues long. With 3 bases removed from V and 1 base from J, the gap between germline ends came to 12 bases. CDR1 and CDR2 (germline): MNHEY, SVGEGT. CDR3 nucleotide sequence: TGTGCCAGCAGTTATGGAAAAGGGATTAACTATGGCTACACCTTC. Translation gives CASSYGKGINYGYTF.

The chain recombines TRBV28 with TRBJ1-3; maybe TRBD1 (5 bases). V was cut by 8 bases and J by 1 base, with 12 bases left in between. The germline CDR1 and CDR2 sequences are MDHEN and SYDVKM. This CDR3 comprises 14 residues. The CDR3: CASGGQGSGNTIYF. CDR3 DNA sequence: TGTGCCAGCGGCGGGCAGGGATCTGGAAACACCATATATTTT.

CDR3 in DNA: TGTGCCAGCAGCCTAACTCGACAGGGGTCCAACTATGGCTACACCTTC. This codes for CASSLTRQGSNYGYTF. The rearrangement links TRBV6-2 or TRBV6-3 to TRBJ1-2; 8 nucleotides line up with TRBD1. Per the germline V gene, CDR1 is MNHEY and CDR2 is SVGEGT. CDR3 length: 16 amino acids. J was trimmed by 2 bases and V by 6 bases; bases with no gene match: 11.

The rearrangement links TRBV6-5 to TRBJ2-4, with D possibly TRBD2 on 6 matching bases. The CDR3 runs to 13 residues. Per germline, CDR1 MNHEY and CDR2 SVGAGI. Trimming cost V 5 bases and J 8 bases, with 13 bases left between them. The chain's CDR3 is CASSRGGFDIQYF. The DNA of the CDR3 is TGTGCCAGCAGTCGGGGAGGCTTTGACATTCAGTACTTC.

The genes are TRBV12-3 or TRBV12-4 and TRBJ2-2; D perhaps matches TRBD1 (6 bases). The CDR3 loop spans 15 amino acids. Trimming stripped 1 base from V and 4 bases from J, with 10 bases between. CDR3 DNA sequence: TGTGCCAGCAGTTTAGGGGGGCGCGCCACCGGGGAGCTGTTTTTT. The encoded protein is CASSLGGRATGELFF.

At least ten counts were recorded for this clonotype. The genes are TRBV4-1 and TRBJ1-3; D unclear. V was shortened by 1 base and J by 1 base, with 23 bases between the two germline ends. The CDR3 runs to 20 residues. CDR1 and CDR2 (germline): MGHRA, YSYEKL. The CDR3 region has the DNA TGCGCCAGCAGCCAAGTGATCACACATAGACTCATTTTTTCTGGAAACACCATATATTTT. This translates into CASSQVITHRLIFSGNTIYF.

V is TRBV12-3 or TRBV12-4 and J is TRBJ1-5, with TRBD1 matching over 9 bases. The CDR3 spans 14 residues. V shed 5 bases, J shed 7 bases, and the junction held 6 bases outside the gene matches. CDR3 region: CASSDTGGGQPQHF. Here the CDR3 DNA reads TGTGCCAGCAGTGACACAGGGGGCGGGCAGCCCCAGCATTTT.

Ten or more counts support this clonotype. The chain uses TRBV10-3 and TRBJ2-7; tentatively, D is TRBD1 or TRBD2 (5 bases each). The V gene's germline CDR1 is ENHRY and CDR2 SYGVKD. This CDR3 spans 14 amino acids. V was trimmed by 3 bases and J by 1 base, leaving 10 bases between them. This CDR3 is CAISDRDASYEQYF. For the CDR3, the DNA is TGTGCCATCAGTGACCGGGACGCTTCCTACGAGCAGTACTTC.

This clonotype was seen repeatedly, ten times or more. The chain is built from TRBV6-2 or TRBV6-3 and TRBJ2-2, with D unresolved. V was pared by 4 bases and J by 4 bases, with 13 bases between. This CDR3 comprises 15 residues. CDR1 MNHEY and CDR2 SVGEGT come from the germline V gene. The CDR3 reads CASSSLLAITGELFF. Here the CDR3 DNA reads TGTGCCAGCAGTTCCCTTTTAGCTATCACCGGGGAGCTGTTTTTT.

This clonotype was counted at least ten times. The V gene is TRBV7-9, the J gene TRBJ1-2; no definite D call. The V end was cut by 1 base, the J end by 6 bases, with 12 bases between. Germline V CDR1 and CDR2: SEHNR, FQNEAQ (reference sequence). The CDR3 is 14 residues long. The CDR3 protein is CASSLVDWRDGYTF. CDR3 in DNA: TGTGCCAGCAGCTTAGTAGACTGGAGGGATGGCTACACCTTC.

The rearrangement joins TRBV7-2 to TRBJ1-1; TRBD1 might be the D (6 bases). Germline V gene data show CDR1 as SGHTA and CDR2 as FQGNSA. Trimming left V 5 bases short and J 1 base short, with 14 bases between. The CDR3 covers 15 residues. The CDR3 spells CASSLATGGNTEAFF. The CDR3 region has the DNA TGTGCCAGCAGCCTGGCGACAGGTGGGAACACTGAAGCTTTCTTT.

This clonotype was seen ten or more times. V usage is TRBV28 and J usage is TRBJ2-2; 7 bases match TRBD2. The germline CDR1 and CDR2 sequences are MDHEN and SYDVKM. The trim removed 3 bases at V and 1 base at J, leaving 11 bases unmatched. The CDR3 totals 18 residues. The CDR3 sequence: CASSFARLTSLNTGELFF. CDR3 DNA: TGTGCCAGCAGTTTCGCCCGCCTGACTAGCCTGAACACCGGGGAGCTGTTTTTT.

The chain carries TRBV28 and TRBJ1-6; no definite D call. The CDR3 totals 16 residues. The V end was cut by 2 bases, the J end by 1 base, with 9 bases between. Germline CDR1 and CDR2: MDHEN and SYDVKM. The CDR3 coding sequence is TGTGCCAGCAGTTTAGAGGGATGGTCCTATAATTCACCCCTCCACTTT. It translates to CASSLEGWSYNSPLHF. Drawing the rest from reference TRBV28 and TRBJ1-6, the complete variable domain is DVKVTQSSRYLVKRTGEKVFLECVQDMDHENMFWYRQDPGLGLRLIYFSYDVKMKEKGDIPEGYSVSREKKERFSLILESASTNQTSMYLCASSLEGWSYNSPLHFGNGTRLTVT.

This clonotype has a count of ten or more. The chain uses TRBV9 and TRBJ1-4, with D maybe TRBD1 (5 bases). The germline CDR1 and CDR2 sequences are SGDLS and YYNGEE. CDR3 size: 15 residues. Between the trimmed V and J ends, which lost 1 base and 6 bases, there was a span of 13 bases. CDR3 sequence: CASSVQGRSDEKLFF. The CDR3 coding sequence is TGTGCCAGCAGCGTACAGGGACGGAGCGATGAAAAACTGTTTTTT.

The J gene is TRBJ1-5, the V gene TRBV12-5; D remains ambiguous. Deletions cut 1 base from V and 6 bases from J, with 7 bases between. CDR1 is LGHNT, CDR2 FRNRAP, per germline. CDR3 size: 13 residues. The CDR3, as DNA: TGTGCTAGTGGTTTGGCAGTGGCTCAGCCCCAGCATTTT. Its protein product is CASGLAVAQPQHF.

This clonotype occurred many times. This chain joins TRBV12-3 or TRBV12-4 and TRBJ1-5; D possibly corresponds to TRBD1 (5 bases). This CDR3 has 14 amino acids. V dropped 4 bases and J dropped 7 bases, with 14 bases sitting between them. The CDR3 coding sequence is TGTGCCAGCAGTTATGAGGGGATGAGGCAGCCCCAGCATTTT. Translated, it gives CASSYEGMRQPQHF.

This clonotype appeared once. V usage is TRBV13 and J usage is TRBJ2-5; D uncertain. The length of the CDR3 is 12 residues. Trimming shortened V by 5 bases and J by 7 bases, and 11 bases separated the two germline ends. The germline V gene encodes CDR1 PRHDT and CDR2 FYEKMQ (reference sequence). The CDR3 here is CASSPISGTQYF. CDR3 coding DNA: TGTGCCAGCAGCCCGATTTCTGGGACCCAGTACTTC.

This clonotype has ten or more counts. A much larger clone differs from this one at a single base, so this may be a read error. The chain has TRBV28 and TRBJ2-7, with 7 bases that match TRBD1. Germline lookup yields CDR1 MDHEN and CDR2 SYDVKM. The CDR3 runs to 15 residues. Trimming cost V 4 bases and J 5 bases; bases outside gene matches: 11. In DNA, the CDR3 is TGTGCCAGCAGTTGGCTAGGGACAGTGGGGGACGAGCAGTACTTC. Residues: CASSWLGTVGDEQYF.